The subject of this entry is one T cell receptor beta chain. These data originate in a study of shared T cell receptors in the human thymus. The V and J ends lost 5 bases and 0 bases respectively, with 10 bases between them. The CDR3 runs to 14 residues. Germline V gene lookup returns CDR1 SEHNR and CDR2 FQNEAQ (reference sequence). Sequencing used immunoSEQ multiplex PCR; TCRdb keeps in-frame clones, though not all of them. The sample carries 640,000 or so clones, more than 75% recorded once. These data were also filed under a second study, of human thymus T cells. As that study records: The people who donated were healthy Finnish babies having corrective surgery for congenital heart defects. Thymus was obtained from resections taken during corrective heart surgery. Thymic and blood repertoires seemed to favor certain V and J genes.

The sequence derives from a boy under two years old with a congenital heart defect. Sample: thymocytes. The V call is TRBV7-9, the J call TRBJ1-2; D gene unclear. As DNA, the CDR3 is TGTGCCAGCAGCCAAACGCAGACTAACTATGGCTACACCTTC. Translating gives CASSQTQTNYGYTF.